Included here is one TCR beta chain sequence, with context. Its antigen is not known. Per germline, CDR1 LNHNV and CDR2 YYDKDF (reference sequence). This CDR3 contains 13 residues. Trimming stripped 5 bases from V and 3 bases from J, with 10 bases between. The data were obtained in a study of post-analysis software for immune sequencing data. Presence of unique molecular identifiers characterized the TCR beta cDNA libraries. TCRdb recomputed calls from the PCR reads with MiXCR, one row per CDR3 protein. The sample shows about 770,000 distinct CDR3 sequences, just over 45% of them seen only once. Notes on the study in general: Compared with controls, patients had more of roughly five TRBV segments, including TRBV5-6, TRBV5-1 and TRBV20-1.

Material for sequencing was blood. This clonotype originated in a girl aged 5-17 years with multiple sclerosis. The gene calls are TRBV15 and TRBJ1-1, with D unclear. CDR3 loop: CATSVPEDTEAFF. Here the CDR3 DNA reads TGTGCCACCAGCGTACCCGAAGACACTGAAGCTTTCTTT.